This passage covers 25 T cell receptor beta chains from one sample sequenced in a study of T cell repertoires in cytomegalovirus infection. Antigens for these TCRs are unknown. TCRdb itself ran the reads through MiXCR, one entry per CDR3 protein. Among roughly 180,000 distinct CDR3 sequences listed, less than 25% were seen once. Sequencing was performed on CD8+ T cells from cultured PBMCs, taken from culture after CMV antigen stimulation. The receptors stem from a human donor in good health (CMV status not recorded). Some clones in this sample may be carry-over from other donors' samples.

This clonotype has a handful of counts. This chain joins TRBV7-6 and TRBJ2-1, with unresolved D. Germline assignment: CDR1 SGHVS and CDR2 FNYEAQ. The CDR3 is 11 residues long. V was pared by 4 bases and J by 6 bases, with 4 bases between. The CDR3 is CASSWGNEQFF. CDR3 DNA: TGTGCCAGCAGCTGGGGCAATGAGCAGTTCTTC.

This clonotype was seen a handful of times. This chain joins TRBV6-5 and TRBJ2-1; D unresolved. The CDR3 is 12 residues long. Looked up from germline, CDR1 is MNHEY and CDR2 is SVGAGI. Trimming stripped 5 bases from V and 15 bases from J, with 17 bases between. Written as DNA, the CDR3 is TGTGCCAGCAGTCCCACGGAAGGGCTGGTGTTCTTC. Translating it yields CASSPTEGLVFF.

This clonotype was recorded a few times. The chain carries TRBV7-8 and TRBJ1-5, with D unclear. CDR3 length: 17 amino acids. The V and J ends lost 0 bases and 0 bases respectively, with 12 bases between them. Germline V gene data show CDR1 as SGHVS and CDR2 as FQNEAQ. CDR3 sequence: CASSLARPDYSNQPQHF. The CDR3 DNA reads TGTGCCAGCAGCTTAGCGCGGCCAGATTATAGCAATCAGCCCCAGCATTTT.

This clonotype was seen ten or more times. The chain couples TRBV7-6 to TRBJ2-6; D could derive from TRBD1 or TRBD2 (5 bases each). The CDR3 is 16 amino acids. V lost 5 bases, J lost 0 bases, and 11 bases lay in between. The germline gives CDR1 SGHVS, CDR2 FNYEAQ. The CDR3 reads CASSPGRLSGANVLTF. The CDR3 DNA reads as TGTGCCAGCAGCCCGGGACGGCTCTCTGGGGCCAACGTCCTGACTTTC.

This clonotype was seen ten or more times. V usage is TRBV12-3 or TRBV12-4 and J usage is TRBJ1-2; no firm D call. CDR3 size: 13 residues. Trimming took 5 bases from V and 8 from J, leaving 15 bases between them. Here the CDR3 DNA reads TGTGCCAGCAGTCCCGATAGTTTCGTGGGCTACACCTTC. As protein: CASSPDSFVGYTF.

The chain recombines TRBV19 with TRBJ2-3; maybe TRBD1 (7 bases). Germline CDR1 reads LNHDA; CDR2 reads SQIVND (reference sequence). V was cut by 4 bases and J by 6 bases, with 20 bases left in between. CDR3 length equals 16 residues. CDR3 coding DNA: TGTGCCAGTAGTAAAGGGGGCGGGGCCCCCAGGGATACGCAGTATTTT. Translating gives CASSKGGGAPRDTQYF.

The chain uses TRBV11-2 and TRBJ2-7; D is unclear. This CDR3 has 13 amino acids. Trimming pared 5 bases from V and 4 bases from J, leaving 12 bases between. Per germline, CDR1 SGHAT and CDR2 FQNNGV. The CDR3 loop reads CASSPPMGYEQYF. For the CDR3, the DNA is TGTGCCAGCAGCCCCCCAATGGGATACGAGCAGTACTTC. The variable domain in full, completed from reference TRBV11-2 and TRBJ2-7, reads EAGVAQSPRYKIIEKRQSVAFWCNPISGHATLYWYQQILGQGPKLLIQFQNNGVVDDSQLPKDRFSAERLKGVDSTLKIQPAKLEDSAVYLCASSPPMGYEQYFGPGTRLTVT.

This clonotype was picked up a small number of times. J is TRBJ2-3 and V is TRBV7-2, with 12 bases fitting TRBD2. V gave up 11 bases and J gave up 4 bases; unmatched junction bases: 13. The CDR3 is 16 amino acids. The V gene's germline CDR1 is SGHTA and CDR2 FQGNSA. CDR3 sequence reads: CAYRELAGGPADTQYF. The CDR3, as DNA: TGTGCCTACAGGGAGCTAGCGGGGGGGCCCGCAGATACGCAGTATTTT.

A few counts support this clonotype. V gene TRBV12-3 or TRBV12-4 combines with J gene TRBJ2-5; unclear D gene. Trimming pared 5 bases from V and 1 base from J, leaving 8 bases between. This CDR3 region has 13 residues. CDR3 sequence (DNA): TGTGCCAGCAGTCCCCCTATCCAAGAGACCCAGTACTTC. Translation: CASSPPIQETQYF.

A remark on this clonotype: The junction does not match germline at one end; this may be a read error. The rearrangement links TRBV27 to TRBJ1-2, with 7 bases lining up with TRBD1. This CDR3 spans 15 amino acids. CDR1 and CDR2 from the germline V gene are MNHEY and SMNVEV (reference sequence). Here the CDR3 DNA reads TGTGCCAGCCGTTTTGGAGGAGGCAGGGGGACCGGCTACACCTTC. The encoded protein is CASRFGGGRGTGYTF.

The V call is TRBV28, the J call TRBJ1-5; tentative D call: TRBD1 (5 bases). This CDR3 is built from 13 residues. Germline lookup yields CDR1 MDHEN and CDR2 SYDVKM. The V gene lost 7 bases and the J gene lost 3 bases, with 10 bases spanning the gap. CDR3 DNA: TGTGCCAGCAATAGGGGACTCAATCAGCCCCAGCATTTT. It codes for CASNRGLNQPQHF.

The chain joins TRBV11-2 to TRBJ1-1; D unresolved. The V gene's germline CDR1 is SGHAT and CDR2 FQNNGV. V lost 1 base and J 8 bases, leaving 14 bases between the germline ends. This CDR3 is 14 amino acids long. CDR3 DNA sequence: TGTGCCAGCAGCTTAGTAGCTAGCAGTCTAGAAGCTTTCTTT. As protein: CASSLVASSLEAFF.

The gene calls are TRBV29-1 and TRBJ2-3, with D hard to call. Germline V gene lookup returns CDR1 SQVTM and CDR2 ANQGSEA. This CDR3 comprises 12 residues. V lost 5 bases and J lost 0, with 6 bases in between. CDR3 region: CSVYYSTDTQYF. CDR3 nucleotide sequence: TGCAGCGTTTACTACAGCACAGATACGCAGTATTTT.

The chain is built from TRBV4-1 and TRBJ1-5, with TRBD1 matching over 10 bases. With V trimmed by 4 bases and J by 7 bases, 7 bases remained unmatched. The CDR3 has 15 amino acids. The germline V gene encodes CDR1 MGHRA and CDR2 YSYEKL. The CDR3 bases are TGCGCCAGCAGCCCGGGGACAGGGGTAGGCCAGCCCCAGCATTTT. Translated: CASSPGTGVGQPQHF.

The chain recombines TRBV19 with TRBJ2-7, with TRBD1 identical over 10 bases. Trimming removed 6 bases from V and 5 bases from J; junction bases left unmatched: 13. CDR3 size: 16 residues. The germline CDR1 and CDR2 sequences are LNHDA and SQIVND (reference sequence). The CDR3 bases are TGTGCCAGTAGGAACCACCGGGACAGGGGTAACGACGAGCAGTACTTC. This sequence encodes CASRNHRDRGNDEQYF.

This clonotype was counted between two and nine times. J is TRBJ1-1 and V is TRBV12-3 or TRBV12-4, with D hard to call. The CDR3 is made up of 14 amino acids. Trimming took 5 bases from V and 2 from J, leaving 12 bases between them. In DNA, the CDR3 is TGTGCCAGCAGTCCCCGCGAAGCCAACACTGAAGCTTTCTTT. Amino acid sequence: CASSPREANTEAFF.

This chain uses TRBV11-1 with TRBJ2-5; 7 nucleotides align to TRBD2. Trimming at V came to 5 bases and at J to 5 bases, leaving 8 bases not matched to a gene. The CDR3 length is 14 residues. The germline V gene encodes CDR1 SGHAT and CDR2 FQDESV (reference sequence). CDR3 region: CASSRRGGDETQYF. As DNA, the CDR3 is TGTGCCAGCAGCCGCCGTGGGGGGGACGAGACCCAGTACTTC.

This clonotype was counted a few times. The CDR3 sequence is CASSLAERVYRGRDTQYF. CDR3 DNA: TGTGCCAGCAGCTTAGCGGAAAGGGTGTACCGGGGGAGAGATACGCAGTATTTT. The rearrangement joins TRBV7-2 to TRBJ2-3, with D possibly matching TRBD2 (6 bases). CDR1 and CDR2 from the germline V gene are SGHTA and FQGNSA. Trimming shortened V by 0 bases and J by 5 bases, and 21 bases separated the two germline ends. This CDR3 comprises 18 residues.

This clonotype was observed a few times. The J gene is TRBJ2-1, the V gene TRBV20-1; TRBD2 matches at 8 bases. This CDR3 is 16 amino acids long. Germline-derived CDR1 and CDR2 are DFQATT and SNEGSKA (reference sequence). Unmatched junction bases numbered 6, after V lost 2 bases and J lost 0 bases. In DNA form, the CDR3 reads TGCAGTGCTAGATCCCGGACTAGCCTCTCCTACAATGAGCAGTTCTTC. As protein: CSARSRTSLSYNEQFF.

This chain connects TRBV7-6 to TRBJ2-1; tentative D call: TRBD2 (6 bases). The CDR3 consists of 12 residues. Trimming shortened V by 6 bases and J by 10 bases, and 13 bases separated the two germline ends. Germline CDR1 reads SGHVS; CDR2 reads FNYEAQ. CDR3 amino acids: CASRYLTSEQFF. In DNA, the CDR3 is TGTGCCAGCAGATACCTCACTAGCGAGCAGTTCTTC.

With regard to this clonotype: Compared with germline, one end of the junction differs, possibly owing to a read error. The chain combines TRBV7-6 with TRBJ2-5; D gene unclear. Germline-derived CDR1 and CDR2 are SGHVS and FNYEAQ. This CDR3 spans 16 amino acids. CDR3 loop: CSSSLGQPRAQETQYF. The CDR3 coding sequence is TGTTCCAGCAGCTTAGGGCAGCCTAGGGCCCAAGAGACCCAGTACTTC.

This clonotype has ten or more counts. The chain has TRBV7-9 and TRBJ1-2; D remains unclear. CDR3 size: 15 residues. CDR1 and CDR2 (germline): SEHNR, FQNEAQ (reference sequence). Trimming shortened V by 6 bases and J by 5 bases, and 19 bases separated the two germline ends. In DNA, the CDR3 is TGTGCCAGCAGTTCTACCGACAATAGGCCTTATGGCTACACCTTC. It yields the protein CASSSTDNRPYGYTF.

The chain joins TRBV7-6 to TRBJ1-1; 9 nucleotides line up with TRBD1. This CDR3 has 14 amino acids. CDR1 and CDR2 from the germline V gene are SGHVS and FNYEAQ. Losses at the gene ends were 2 bases for V and 11 bases for J; bases not matched to a gene: 9. In DNA, the CDR3 is TGTGCCAGCAGCTTAACGGAGGGGACAGGGAGGGCTTTCTTT. Amino acid sequence: CASSLTEGTGRAFF.

The genes are TRBV6-5 and TRBJ2-7; D is possibly TRBD2 (7 bases). Germline loops: CDR1 MNHEY, CDR2 SVGAGI. The CDR3 is made up of 12 amino acids. V dropped 5 bases and J dropped 6 bases, with 11 bases sitting between them. This CDR3 reads CASSRGGPEQYF. CDR3 coding DNA: TGTGCCAGCAGTAGGGGGGGTCCCGAGCAGTACTTC.

This clonotype has a handful of counts. J is TRBJ1-1 and V is TRBV7-2; D uncertain. The germline CDR1 and CDR2 sequences are SGHTA and FQGNSA. This CDR3 contains 12 residues. V was clipped by 1 base and J by 7 bases, with 7 bases between them. The CDR3 here is CASSLVAHEAFF. The CDR3 DNA sequence: TGTGCCAGCAGCTTAGTGGCCCATGAAGCTTTCTTT.